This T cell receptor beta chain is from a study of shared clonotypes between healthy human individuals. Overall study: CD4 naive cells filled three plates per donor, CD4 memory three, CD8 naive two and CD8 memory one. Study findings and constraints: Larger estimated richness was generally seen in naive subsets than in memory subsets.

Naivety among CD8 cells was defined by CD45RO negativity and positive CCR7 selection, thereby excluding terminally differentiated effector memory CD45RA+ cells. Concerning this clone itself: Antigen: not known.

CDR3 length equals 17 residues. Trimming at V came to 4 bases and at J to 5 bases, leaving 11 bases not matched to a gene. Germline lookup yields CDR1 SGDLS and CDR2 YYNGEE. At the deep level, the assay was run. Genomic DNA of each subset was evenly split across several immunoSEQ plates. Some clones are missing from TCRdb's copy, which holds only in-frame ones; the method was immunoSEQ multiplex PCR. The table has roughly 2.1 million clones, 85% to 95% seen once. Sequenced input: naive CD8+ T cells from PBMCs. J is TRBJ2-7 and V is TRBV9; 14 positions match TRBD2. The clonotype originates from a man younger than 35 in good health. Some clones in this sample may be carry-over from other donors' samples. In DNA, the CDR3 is TGTGCCAGCAGCACAAATTCCGGGACTAGCGGGAGAAACGAGCAGTACTTC. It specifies CASSTNSGTSGRNEQYF.